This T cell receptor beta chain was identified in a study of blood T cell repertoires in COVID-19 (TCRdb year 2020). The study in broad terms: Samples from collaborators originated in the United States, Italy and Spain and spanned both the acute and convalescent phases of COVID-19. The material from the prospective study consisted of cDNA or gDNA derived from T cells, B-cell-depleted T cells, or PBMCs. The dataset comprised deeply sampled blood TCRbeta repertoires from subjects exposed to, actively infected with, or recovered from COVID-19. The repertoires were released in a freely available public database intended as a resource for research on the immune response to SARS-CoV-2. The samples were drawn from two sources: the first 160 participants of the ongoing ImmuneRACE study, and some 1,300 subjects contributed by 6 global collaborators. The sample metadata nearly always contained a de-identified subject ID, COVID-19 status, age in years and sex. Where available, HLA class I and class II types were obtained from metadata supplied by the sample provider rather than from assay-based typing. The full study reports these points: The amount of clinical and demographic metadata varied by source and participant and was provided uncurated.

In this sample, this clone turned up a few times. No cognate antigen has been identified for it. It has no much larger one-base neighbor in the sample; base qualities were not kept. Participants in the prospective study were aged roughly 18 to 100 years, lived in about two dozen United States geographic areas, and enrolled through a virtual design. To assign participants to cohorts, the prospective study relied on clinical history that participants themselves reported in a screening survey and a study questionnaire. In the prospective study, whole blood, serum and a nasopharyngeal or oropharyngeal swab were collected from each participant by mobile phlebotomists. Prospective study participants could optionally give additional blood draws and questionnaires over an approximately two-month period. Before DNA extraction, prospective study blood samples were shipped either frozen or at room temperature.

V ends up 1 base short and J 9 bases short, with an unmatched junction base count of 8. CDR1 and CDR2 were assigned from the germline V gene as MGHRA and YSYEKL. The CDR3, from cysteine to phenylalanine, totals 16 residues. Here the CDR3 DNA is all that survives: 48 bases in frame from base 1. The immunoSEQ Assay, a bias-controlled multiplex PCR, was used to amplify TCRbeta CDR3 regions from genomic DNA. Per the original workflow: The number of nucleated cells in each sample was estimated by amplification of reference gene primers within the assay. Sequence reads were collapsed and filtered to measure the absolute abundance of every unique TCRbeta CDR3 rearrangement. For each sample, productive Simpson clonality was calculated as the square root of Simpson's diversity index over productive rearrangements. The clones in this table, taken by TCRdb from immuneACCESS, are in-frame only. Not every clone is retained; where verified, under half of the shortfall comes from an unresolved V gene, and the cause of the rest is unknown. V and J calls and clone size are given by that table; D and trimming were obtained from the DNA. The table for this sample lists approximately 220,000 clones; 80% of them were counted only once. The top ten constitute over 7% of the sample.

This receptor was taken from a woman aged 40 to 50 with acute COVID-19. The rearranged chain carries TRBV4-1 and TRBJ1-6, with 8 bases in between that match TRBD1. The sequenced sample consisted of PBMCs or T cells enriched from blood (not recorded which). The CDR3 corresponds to CASSQVSGGRGSPLHF. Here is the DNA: TGCGCCAGCAGCCAAGTCTCAGGGGGCAGAGGTTCACCCCTCCACTTT.